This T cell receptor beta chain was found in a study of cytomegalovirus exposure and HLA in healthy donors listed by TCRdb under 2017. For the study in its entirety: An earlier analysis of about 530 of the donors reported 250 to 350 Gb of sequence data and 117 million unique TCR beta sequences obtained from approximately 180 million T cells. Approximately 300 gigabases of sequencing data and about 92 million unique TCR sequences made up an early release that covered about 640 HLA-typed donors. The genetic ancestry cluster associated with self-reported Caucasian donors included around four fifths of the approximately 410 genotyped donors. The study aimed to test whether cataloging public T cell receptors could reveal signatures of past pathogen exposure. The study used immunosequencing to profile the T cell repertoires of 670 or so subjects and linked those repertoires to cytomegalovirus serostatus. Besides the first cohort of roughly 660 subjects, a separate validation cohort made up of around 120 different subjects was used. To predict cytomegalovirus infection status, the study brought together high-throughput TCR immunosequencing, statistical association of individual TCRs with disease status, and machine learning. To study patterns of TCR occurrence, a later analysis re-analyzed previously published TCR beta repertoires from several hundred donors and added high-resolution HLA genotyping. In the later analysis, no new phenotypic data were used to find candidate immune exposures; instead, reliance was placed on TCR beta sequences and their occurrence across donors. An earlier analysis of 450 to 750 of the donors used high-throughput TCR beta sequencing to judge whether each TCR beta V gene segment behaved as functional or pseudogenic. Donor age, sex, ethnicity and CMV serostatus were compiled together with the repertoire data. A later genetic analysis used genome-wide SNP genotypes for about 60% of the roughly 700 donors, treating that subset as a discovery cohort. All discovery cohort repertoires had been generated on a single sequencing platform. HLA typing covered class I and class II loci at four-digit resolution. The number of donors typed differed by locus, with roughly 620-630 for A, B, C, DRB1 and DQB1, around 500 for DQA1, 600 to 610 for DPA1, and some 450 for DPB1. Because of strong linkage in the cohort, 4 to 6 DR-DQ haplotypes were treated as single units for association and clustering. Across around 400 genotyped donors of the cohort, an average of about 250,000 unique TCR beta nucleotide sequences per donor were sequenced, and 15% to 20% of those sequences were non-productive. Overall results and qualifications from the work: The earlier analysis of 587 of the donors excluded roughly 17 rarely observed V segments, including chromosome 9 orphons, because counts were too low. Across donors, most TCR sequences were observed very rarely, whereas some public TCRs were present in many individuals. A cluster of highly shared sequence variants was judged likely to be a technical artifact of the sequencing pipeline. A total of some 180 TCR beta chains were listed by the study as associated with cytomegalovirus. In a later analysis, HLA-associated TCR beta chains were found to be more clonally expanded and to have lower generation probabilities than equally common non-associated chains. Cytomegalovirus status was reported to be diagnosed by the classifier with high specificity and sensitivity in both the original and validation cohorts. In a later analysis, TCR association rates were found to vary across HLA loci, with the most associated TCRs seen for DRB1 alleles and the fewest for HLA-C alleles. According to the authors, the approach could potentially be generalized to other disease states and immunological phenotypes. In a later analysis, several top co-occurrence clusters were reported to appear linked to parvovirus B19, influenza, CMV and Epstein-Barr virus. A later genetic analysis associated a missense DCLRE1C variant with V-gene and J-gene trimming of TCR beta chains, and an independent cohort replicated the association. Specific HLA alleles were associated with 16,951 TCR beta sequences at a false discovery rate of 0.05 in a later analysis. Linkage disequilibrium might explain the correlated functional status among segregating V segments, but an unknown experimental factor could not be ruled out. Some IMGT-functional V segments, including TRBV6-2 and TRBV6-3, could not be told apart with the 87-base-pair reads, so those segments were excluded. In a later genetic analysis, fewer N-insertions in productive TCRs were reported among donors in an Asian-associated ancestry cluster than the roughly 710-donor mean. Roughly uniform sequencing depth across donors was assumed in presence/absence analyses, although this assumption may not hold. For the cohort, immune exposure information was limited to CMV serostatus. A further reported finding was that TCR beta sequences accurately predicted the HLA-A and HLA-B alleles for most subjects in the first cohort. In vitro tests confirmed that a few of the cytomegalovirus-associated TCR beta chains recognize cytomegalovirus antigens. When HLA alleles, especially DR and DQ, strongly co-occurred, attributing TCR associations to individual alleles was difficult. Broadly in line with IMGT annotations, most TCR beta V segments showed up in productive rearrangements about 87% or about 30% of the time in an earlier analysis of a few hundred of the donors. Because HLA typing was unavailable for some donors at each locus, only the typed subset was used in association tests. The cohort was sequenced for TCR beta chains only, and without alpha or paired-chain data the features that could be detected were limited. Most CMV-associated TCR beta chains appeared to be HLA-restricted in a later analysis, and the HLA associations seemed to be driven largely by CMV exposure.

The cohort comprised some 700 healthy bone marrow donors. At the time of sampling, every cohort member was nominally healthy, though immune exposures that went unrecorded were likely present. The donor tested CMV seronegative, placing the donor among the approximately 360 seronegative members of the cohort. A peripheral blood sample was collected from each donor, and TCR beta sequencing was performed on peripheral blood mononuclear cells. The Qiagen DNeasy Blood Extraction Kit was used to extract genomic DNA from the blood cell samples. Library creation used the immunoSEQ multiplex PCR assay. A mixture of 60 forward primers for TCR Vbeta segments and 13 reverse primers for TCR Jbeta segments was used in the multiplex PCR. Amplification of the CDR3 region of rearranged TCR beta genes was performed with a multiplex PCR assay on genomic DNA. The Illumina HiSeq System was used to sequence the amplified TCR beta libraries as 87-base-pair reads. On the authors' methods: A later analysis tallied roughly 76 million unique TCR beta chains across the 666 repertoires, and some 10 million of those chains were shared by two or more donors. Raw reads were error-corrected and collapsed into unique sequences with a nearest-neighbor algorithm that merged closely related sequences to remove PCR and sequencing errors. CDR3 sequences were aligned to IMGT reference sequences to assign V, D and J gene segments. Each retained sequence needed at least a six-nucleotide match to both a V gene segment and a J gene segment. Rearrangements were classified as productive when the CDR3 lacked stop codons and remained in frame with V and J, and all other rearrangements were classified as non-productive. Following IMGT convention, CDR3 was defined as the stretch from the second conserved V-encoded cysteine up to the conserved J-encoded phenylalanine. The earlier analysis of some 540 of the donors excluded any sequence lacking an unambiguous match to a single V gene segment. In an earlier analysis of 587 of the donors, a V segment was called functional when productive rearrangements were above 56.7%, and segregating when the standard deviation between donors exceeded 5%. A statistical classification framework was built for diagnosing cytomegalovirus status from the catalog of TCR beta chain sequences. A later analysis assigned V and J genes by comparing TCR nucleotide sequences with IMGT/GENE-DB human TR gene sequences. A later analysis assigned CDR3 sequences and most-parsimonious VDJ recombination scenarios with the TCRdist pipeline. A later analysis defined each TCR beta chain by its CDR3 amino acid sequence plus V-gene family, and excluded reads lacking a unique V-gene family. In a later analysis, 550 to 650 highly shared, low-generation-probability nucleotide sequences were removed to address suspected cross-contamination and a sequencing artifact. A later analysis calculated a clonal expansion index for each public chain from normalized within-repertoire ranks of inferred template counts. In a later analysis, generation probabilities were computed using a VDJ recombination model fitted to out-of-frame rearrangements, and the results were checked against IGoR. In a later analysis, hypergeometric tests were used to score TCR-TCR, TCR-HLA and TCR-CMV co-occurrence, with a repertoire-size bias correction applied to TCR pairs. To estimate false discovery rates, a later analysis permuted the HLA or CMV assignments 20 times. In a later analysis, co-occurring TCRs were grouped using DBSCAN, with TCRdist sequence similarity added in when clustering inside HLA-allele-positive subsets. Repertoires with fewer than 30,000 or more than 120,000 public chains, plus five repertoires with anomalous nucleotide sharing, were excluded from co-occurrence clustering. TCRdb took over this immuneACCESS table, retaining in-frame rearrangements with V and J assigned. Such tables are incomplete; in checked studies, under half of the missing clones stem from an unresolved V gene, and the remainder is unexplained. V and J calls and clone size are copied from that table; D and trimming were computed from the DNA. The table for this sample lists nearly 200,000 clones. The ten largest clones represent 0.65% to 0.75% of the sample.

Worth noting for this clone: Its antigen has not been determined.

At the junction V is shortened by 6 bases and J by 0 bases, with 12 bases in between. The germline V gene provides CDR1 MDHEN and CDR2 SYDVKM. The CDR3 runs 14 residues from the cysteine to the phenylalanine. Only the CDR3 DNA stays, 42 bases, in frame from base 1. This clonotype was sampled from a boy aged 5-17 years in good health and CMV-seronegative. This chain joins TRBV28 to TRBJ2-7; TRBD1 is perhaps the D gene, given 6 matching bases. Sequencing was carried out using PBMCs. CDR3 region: CASSPQGSSYEQYF. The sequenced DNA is TGTGCCAGCAGCCCACAGGGAAGCTCCTACGAGCAGTACTTC. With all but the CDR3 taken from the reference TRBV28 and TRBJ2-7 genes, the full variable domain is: DVKVTQSSRYLVKRTGEKVFLECVQDMDHENMFWYRQDPGLGLRLIYFSYDVKMKEKGDIPEGYSVSREKKERFSLILESASTNQTSMYLCASSPQGSSYEQYFGPGTRLTVT.